This TCR beta chain is from a study of response to subunit inactivated influenza vaccine (dated by TCRdb to the late 2010s). About the full investigation: Deep quantitative profiling of the T cell receptor repertoire was used in the study to follow responses to a trivalent subunit inactivated influenza vaccine. Points the paper makes about the study in general: According to the authors, only a limited number of new T cells may be recruited by each seasonal influenza vaccination.

Only a few counts were recorded for this clonotype. The clone's antigen remains unknown. Base quality data are lacking; no much larger clone is found one base away. CDR1 KGHSH and CDR2 LQKENI are derived from the germline V gene. From cysteine to phenylalanine, the CDR3 is 16 amino acids long. CDR3 DNA is the only sequence kept; it has 48 bases, read in frame from the first base. V lost 0 bases and J lost 7 bases; the stretch between them is 13 bases long. The library was generated by RT-PCR. The data were produced on an Illumina HiSeq 2500. TCRdb reanalyzed the raw reads on its own, using fastp at Q25 for trimming and MiXCR for clone calling, and kept in-frame beta chains. Identical CDR3 proteins give one entry, which carries the most common genes and DNA. Present in this sample are roughly 700,000 distinct CDR3 sequences, more than 11% of which were seen just once. Together, the top ten hold 5.5% to 7% of the sample.

This specimen consisted of PBMCs from blood, obtained around two weeks before vaccination. The V and J segments used are TRBV18 and TRBJ1-6, with no confident D gene call. The receptor was isolated from a man aged 50 or older who received an inactivated influenza vaccine. Donor details come from another sample of the same person, matched by shared clones. The CDR3 corresponds to CASSPPSKGMNSPLHF. Here is the DNA: TGTGCCAGCTCACCACCGTCGAAGGGCATGAATTCACCCCTCCACTTT.